The 11 T cell receptor beta chains presented below share a single source sample, sequenced in a study of shared clonotypes between healthy human individuals. Assay: immunoSEQ multiplex PCR; the TCRdb copy retains only in-frame clones and omits some. The sample has roughly 1,600,000 clones; approximately 98.5% are singletons. The specimen was naive CD4+ T cells sorted from blood. Described subset: CD45RA+ positively selected. The receptors were sampled from a man aged 25-45 years in good health.

This sequence joins TRBV9 and TRBJ2-2; a weak D match, TRBD1 (5 bases). V was shortened by 4 bases and J by 1 base, with 17 bases between the two germline ends. CDR1 SGDLS and CDR2 YYNGEE come from the germline V gene. The CDR3 consists of 17 residues. The CDR3 loop reads CASSLQDLPMNTGELFF. In DNA form, the CDR3 reads TGTGCCAGCAGCCTACAGGACCTCCCGATGAACACCGGGGAGCTGTTTTTT.

The J gene is TRBJ1-5, the V gene TRBV19; 7 nucleotides match TRBD1. Germline V gene lookup returns CDR1 LNHDA and CDR2 SQIVND (reference sequence). There are 16 residues in the CDR3. V shed 5 bases and J 9 bases; nucleotides not matched to a gene: 16. The CDR3 region is CASSPGEWQGDGPQHF. The CDR3 coding sequence is TGTGCCAGTAGTCCAGGGGAGTGGCAGGGGGACGGGCCCCAGCATTTT.

The V gene is TRBV7-2, the J gene TRBJ2-1; no clear D gene. The CDR3 sequence is 15 residues long. The germline CDR1 and CDR2 sequences are SGHTA and FQGNSA. Between the trimmed V and J ends, which lost 3 bases and 3 bases, there was a span of 12 bases. The CDR3 loop is CASSLGWSVYNEQFF. The DNA of the CDR3 is TGTGCCAGCAGCTTGGGGTGGAGTGTCTACAATGAGCAGTTCTTC.

The chain is built from TRBV10-3 and TRBJ2-3; 7 nucleotides align to TRBD1. The CDR3 is 14 amino acids. Trimming removed 4 bases from V and 0 bases from J; junction bases left unmatched: 1. The germline gives CDR1 ENHRY, CDR2 SYGVKD. The CDR3 protein is CAISGQGSTDTQYF. CDR3 bases: TGTGCCATCAGTGGACAGGGTAGCACAGATACGCAGTATTTT.

V usage is TRBV28 and J usage is TRBJ2-7; a possible D gene is TRBD1 (7 bases). This CDR3 region has 17 residues. The germline V gene encodes CDR1 MDHEN and CDR2 SYDVKM. The V end was cut by 6 bases, the J end by 1 base, with 22 bases between. The CDR3: CASRPPPWQGGSYEQYF. The CDR3 DNA reads TGTGCCAGCAGGCCCCCGCCGTGGCAGGGGGGATCCTACGAGCAGTACTTC.

This sequence joins TRBV7-2 and TRBJ2-1, with D uncertain. CDR3 length equals 14 residues. Trimming removed 5 bases from V and 5 bases from J, with 13 bases in between. Germline CDR1 SGHTA, CDR2 FQGNSA. The CDR3 is CASSQRSTHNEQFF. DNA for the CDR3: TGTGCCAGCAGCCAAAGGTCCACCCACAATGAGCAGTTCTTC.

The chain has TRBV10-3 and TRBJ2-7, with 7 bases matching TRBD1. The CDR3 is made up of 14 amino acids. From germline, CDR1 is ENHRY and CDR2 SYGVKD. V lost 6 bases to trimming and J lost 1 base; unmatched junction nucleotides: 6. CDR3 nucleotides: TGTGCCATCAGCGACAGGGCCGCGTCCTACGAGCAGTACTTC. Its protein product is CAISDRAASYEQYF.

J is TRBJ2-5 and V is TRBV7-3; TRBD2 matches at 13 bases. From germline, CDR1 is SGHTA and CDR2 FQGTGA. With V trimmed by 5 bases and J by 5 bases, 14 bases remained unmatched. This CDR3 comprises 18 residues. Here the CDR3 DNA reads TGTGCCAGCAGCCCTCTACCCCGACTAGCGGGAGGAACTGAGACCCAGTACTTC. It translates to CASSPLPRLAGGTETQYF.

The chain couples TRBV2 to TRBJ2-7, with D maybe TRBD2 (6 bases). Germline V gene data show CDR1 as SNHLY and CDR2 as FYNNEI. This CDR3 contains 14 residues. V dropped 3 bases and J dropped 7 bases, with 16 bases sitting between them. This CDR3 is CASSDSSGVREQYF. The CDR3, as DNA: TGTGCCAGCAGTGATTCTTCGGGAGTAAGGGAGCAGTACTTC. Full variable domain (missing parts from reference TRBV2 and TRBJ2-7): EPEVTQTPSHQVTQMGQEVILRCVPISNHLYFYWYRQILGQKVEFLVSFYNNEISEKSEIFDDQFSVERPDGSNFTLKIRSTKLEDSAMYFCASSDSSGVREQYFGPGTRLTVT.

J is TRBJ2-2 and V is TRBV29-1, with TRBD2 as a possible D gene (5 bases). This CDR3 comprises 12 residues. V lost 7 bases to trimming and J lost 7 bases, with 13 bases between them. CDR1 SQVTM and CDR2 ANQGSEA come from the germline V gene. CDR3 in DNA: TGCAGCGCTGGATCGGGAATCGGGGAGCTGTTTTTT. This encodes CSAGSGIGELFF.

J is TRBJ2-1 and V is TRBV19; no firm D call. Looked up from germline, CDR1 is LNHDA and CDR2 is SQIVND (reference sequence). V gave up 4 bases and J gave up 0 bases, with 7 bases separating them. The CDR3 is 14 amino acids. This CDR3 is CASSTASSYNEQFF. CDR3 in DNA: TGTGCCAGTAGTACAGCGAGCTCCTACAATGAGCAGTTCTTC.